Sequencing of this TCR beta chain was carried out in a study of molecular identifiers for immune sequencing clone quantification. Study-level findings and limits: Beyond 20 RNA copies, clones held over 98% of effector molecules, compared with under 1% in naive cells. Amid one million naive cells, spiked Jurkat TCR RNA from one cell was reportedly still detectable.

TCRdb re-called the PCR reads with MiXCR, one entry per CDR3 protein. The data hold about 510,000 distinct CDR3 sequences, with over 20% observed a single time. This clonotype has a single count. Its specificity is not known. The CDR3 runs to 14 residues. J was trimmed by 7 bases and V by 4 bases; bases with no gene match: 6. This receptor was taken from a human donor in good health. Some libraries in this study had Jurkat cell RNA spiked in. The sample consisted of naive CD8+ T cells from blood, with Jurkat cell RNA spiked in. This sample's subset: FACS-sorted CD8+CD4-CCR7+CD45RA+ naive T cells. The J gene is TRBJ1-5, the V gene TRBV12-3 or TRBV12-4, with 8 bases fitting TRBD1. The CDR3 DNA is TGTGCCAGCAGTTCACAGGGGGGTGGCCAGCCCCAGCATTTT. Translated, it gives CASSSQGGGQPQHF.